Below are 3 T cell receptor beta chains sequenced from a single sample in a study of blood T cell repertoires in COVID-19. Profiled with immunoSEQ multiplex PCR; TCRdb holds only in-frame clones, not every one. The data show hundreds of thousands of clones, roughly 87% seen once. The sample was PBMCs or T cells enriched from blood (not recorded which). The source is a woman aged 25-40 years who had recovered from COVID-19.

V and J are TRBV29-1 and TRBJ2-5; TRBD1 agrees at 7 bases. The V and J ends lost 6 bases and 4 bases, in that order; junction bases with no gene match: 5. CDR1 is SQVTM and CDR2 is ANQGSEA in the germline V gene. This CDR3 is 12 amino acids long. The CDR3 reads CSVDRVGETQYF. CDR3 DNA: TGCAGCGTCGACAGGGTGGGAGAGACCCAGTACTTC.

This clone occurred once. The V call is TRBV9, the J call TRBJ2-7, with D maybe TRBD2 (6 bases). CDR1 and CDR2 (germline): SGDLS, YYNGEE. Between the trimmed V and J ends, which lost 1 base and 5 bases, there was a span of 16 bases. This CDR3 is 15 amino acids long. CDR3 coding DNA: TGTGCCAGCAGCGTATACGGGGGAGAAGACGACGAGCAGTACTTC. Its protein product is CASSVYGGEDDEQYF.

CDR3 amino acids: CASSLDSYNEQFF. For the CDR3, the DNA is TGTGCCAGCAGTTTGGACAGTTACAATGAGCAGTTCTTC. The genes are TRBV6-9 and TRBJ2-1, with D maybe TRBD1 (6 bases). From germline, CDR1 is MNHGY and CDR2 SVAAGI. The CDR3 is made up of 13 amino acids. The V and J ends lost 4 bases and 4 bases respectively, with 8 bases between them.